This T cell receptor (beta chain) was retrieved from a study of monozygotic twins with inflammatory bowel disease. The CDR3 sequence is 16 residues long. The germline CDR1 and CDR2 sequences are WSHSY and SAAADI. Roughly 3,500 ng of total RNA went into each TCR library. Following a re-call of the 5' RACE reads, TCRdb has one entry per CDR3 protein and lacks DNA. The sample table includes 150,000 or so distinct CDR3 sequences. Overall study findings and caveats: With others, IBD patients shared fewer clonotypes than healthy twins did, especially with disease activity. Patient repertoires may have gained variability from differing immunosuppressive treatments.

Points on this clonotype: The antigen is not known.

The sample taken for sequencing was blood. This receptor was obtained from a human donor with ulcerative colitis or Crohn's disease, or a healthy co-twin of an affected twin (not recorded which). The chain couples TRBV10-2 to TRBJ2-1; TCRdb gives TRBD2 as the D gene, but with no DNA this cannot be confirmed. The CDR3: CASGGSGGAVLYEQFF.